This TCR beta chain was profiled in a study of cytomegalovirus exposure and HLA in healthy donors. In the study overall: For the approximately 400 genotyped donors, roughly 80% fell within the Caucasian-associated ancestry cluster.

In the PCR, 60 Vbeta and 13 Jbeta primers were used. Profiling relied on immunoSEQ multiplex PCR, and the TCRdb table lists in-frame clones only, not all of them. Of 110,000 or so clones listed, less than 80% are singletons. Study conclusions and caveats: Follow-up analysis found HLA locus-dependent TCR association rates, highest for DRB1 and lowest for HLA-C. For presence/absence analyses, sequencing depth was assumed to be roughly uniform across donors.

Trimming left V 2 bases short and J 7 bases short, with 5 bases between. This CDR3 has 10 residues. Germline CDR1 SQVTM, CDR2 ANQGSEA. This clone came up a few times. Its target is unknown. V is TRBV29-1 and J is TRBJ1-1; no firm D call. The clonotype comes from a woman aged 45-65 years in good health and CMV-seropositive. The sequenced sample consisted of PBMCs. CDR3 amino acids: CSVEHSEAFF. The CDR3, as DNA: TGCAGCGTTGAACATAGTGAAGCTTTCTTT.